Presented here are 17 T cell receptor beta chains from one specimen sequenced in a study of blood T cell repertoires in COVID-19. Sequencing used immunoSEQ multiplex PCR; TCRdb keeps in-frame clones, though not all of them. The sample lists about 180,000 clones; roughly nine tenths were seen once. The sample consisted of peripheral blood. These receptors were taken from a man in his sixties or seventies with active or convalescent COVID-19.

This chain links TRBV19 with TRBJ1-4; the D gene is possibly TRBD1 (5 bases). The V end lost 5 bases, the J end lost 7 bases, and 14 bases lay between the germline ends. CDR1 and CDR2 (germline): LNHDA, SQIVND (reference sequence). The CDR3 spans 14 residues. As DNA, the CDR3 is TGTGCCAGTAGTCCGGACGGACAACTTGAAAAACTGTTTTTT. This codes for CASSPDGQLEKLFF. Using reference TRBV19 and TRBJ1-4 for the parts outside the CDR3, the full variable domain is DGGITQSPKYLFRKEGQNVTLSCEQNLNHDAMYWYRQDPGQGLRLIYYSQIVNDFQKGDIAEGYSVSREKKESFPLTVTSAQKNPTAFYLCASSPDGQLEKLFFGSGTQLSVL.

The chain uses TRBV5-1 and TRBJ1-1, with D maybe TRBD1 (6 bases). Per the germline V gene, CDR1 is SGHRS and CDR2 is YFSETQ. V was pared by 2 bases and J by 4 bases, with 12 bases between. There are 14 residues in the CDR3. The CDR3 is CASSFGQSSTEAFF. CDR3 bases: TGCGCCAGCAGCTTCGGACAGTCCAGCACTGAAGCTTTCTTT.

The V gene is TRBV6-5, the J gene TRBJ1-1; 7 bases are a match to TRBD1. CDR1 MNHEY and CDR2 SVGAGI come from the germline V gene. V lost 0 bases and J lost 6; bases outside the gene matches: 10. The CDR3 consists of 16 residues. This CDR3 reads CASSYSGGISVSEAFF. The CDR3, as DNA: TGTGCCAGCAGTTACTCAGGGGGCATTTCGGTGTCTGAAGCTTTCTTT.

This clone appeared a single time. The chain carries TRBV7-2 and TRBJ2-2; 7 nucleotides align to TRBD2. This CDR3 contains 16 residues. Germline V gene lookup returns CDR1 SGHTA and CDR2 FQGNSA. V shed 5 bases and J 0 bases; nucleotides not matched to a gene: 6. In DNA, the CDR3 is TGTGCCAGCAGCCCCCGGGAGGAAGCGAACACCGGGGAGCTGTTTTTT. This sequence encodes CASSPREEANTGELFF.

This clone was picked up a small number of times. The chain carries TRBV18 and TRBJ1-3, with D maybe TRBD1 (6 bases). CDR1 and CDR2 from the germline V gene are KGHSH and LQKENI. The V gene lost 2 bases and the J gene lost 2 bases, with 13 bases spanning the gap. CDR3 length equals 16 residues. The CDR3 DNA reads TGTGCCAGCTCACCAATGGAACAGGGTACTGGAAACACCATATATTTT. The encoded protein is CASSPMEQGTGNTIYF.

CDR3 sequence (DNA): TGTGCCAGCAGCGTCGCGGCTTCCAGCTCCTACGAGCAGTACTTC. Encoded protein: CASSVAASSSYEQYF. The rearrangement uses TRBV9 and TRBJ2-7; D uncertain. V lost 2 bases to trimming and J lost 0 bases, with 12 bases between them. This CDR3 is built from 15 residues. From germline, CDR1 is SGDLS and CDR2 YYNGEE.

The chain employs TRBV12-3 or TRBV12-4 and TRBJ1-3; D gene ambiguous. CDR3 size: 12 residues. V lost 7 bases to trimming and J lost 9 bases, with 13 bases between them. The CDR3 protein is CASTLTPGTIYF. The DNA for the CDR3 is TGTGCCAGCACCTTAACGCCGGGCACCATATATTTT.

This sequence joins TRBV2 and TRBJ1-1, with a tentative D call TRBD1 (6 bases). The CDR3 sequence is 15 residues long. From germline, CDR1 is SNHLY and CDR2 FYNNEI. The ends were cut back, 6 bases at V and 0 bases at J, with 14 bases in the middle. The CDR3 DNA is TGTGCCAGCAGCTCCCAGGGGACGGTGAACACTGAAGCTTTCTTT. Its protein is CASSSQGTVNTEAFF. Full variable domain (remainder filled in from reference TRBV2 and TRBJ1-1): EPEVTQTPSHQVTQMGQEVILRCVPISNHLYFYWYRQILGQKVEFLVSFYNNEISEKSEIFDDQFSVERPDGSNFTLKIRSTKLEDSAMYFCASSSQGTVNTEAFFGQGTRLTVV.

The rearrangement links TRBV24-1 to TRBJ2-6; D call uncertain. The V gene's germline CDR1 is KGHDR and CDR2 SFDVKD. The CDR3 contains 16 residues. V dropped 2 bases and J dropped 0 bases, with 7 bases sitting between them. The CDR3 sequence is CATSDSWSSGANVLTF. DNA of the CDR3: TGTGCCACCAGTGATTCCTGGAGCTCTGGGGCCAACGTCCTGACTTTC.

The chain links TRBV30 to TRBJ1-1, with D unclear. CDR3 size: 13 residues. With 0 bases removed from V and 8 bases from J, the gap between germline ends came to 13 bases. Looked up from germline, CDR1 is GTSNPN and CDR2 is SVGIG (reference sequence). This CDR3 is CAWSVAGITEAFF. CDR3 bases: TGTGCCTGGAGTGTAGCCGGGATCACCGAAGCTTTCTTT.

The rearrangement uses TRBV7-6 and TRBJ2-7, with a weak D call TRBD1 (6 bases). Trimming cost V 4 bases and J 0 bases, with 13 bases left between them. There are 15 residues in the CDR3. Germline V lookup: CDR1 SGHVS, CDR2 FNYEAQ. In DNA, the CDR3 is TGTGCCAGCAGCTCCCAGACAGGAGGCTCCTACGAGCAGTACTTC. Translation: CASSSQTGGSYEQYF.

The rearrangement joins TRBV5-1 to TRBJ1-4; 8 bases align to TRBD1. Germline V gene data show CDR1 as SGHRS and CDR2 as YFSETQ. The CDR3 spans 15 residues. J lost 4 bases, V lost 1 base, and 3 bases had no gene match. The CDR3 region is CASSLLQGGNEKLFF. CDR3 nucleotides: TGCGCCAGCAGCTTGCTACAGGGGGGTAATGAAAAACTGTTTTTT.

This clone has just one count. The gene calls are TRBV10-3 and TRBJ1-5; 8 nucleotides agree with TRBD1. Germline-derived CDR1 and CDR2 are ENHRY and SYGVKD. The CDR3 is 15 amino acids. V trimming: 10 bases; J trimming: 2 bases; junction bases outside the gene matches: 10. The CDR3: CATSRQGSGNQPQHF. The CDR3 DNA sequence: TGTGCCACTTCCCGACAGGGGTCGGGCAATCAGCCCCAGCATTTT.

The chain recombines TRBV7-9 with TRBJ2-5; 7 bases are a match to TRBD2. The CDR3 is 14 amino acids. CDR1 is SEHNR and CDR2 is FQNEAQ in the germline V gene (reference sequence). V was clipped by 3 bases and J by 2 bases; unmatched bases: 3. CDR3 sequence reads: CASSFGTIQETQYF. DNA of the CDR3: TGTGCCAGCAGCTTCGGGACTATACAAGAGACCCAGTACTTC.

The count of this clone is one. V usage is TRBV6-5 and J usage is TRBJ1-1; D is possibly TRBD1 (5 bases). V was clipped by 8 bases and J by 3 bases, with 16 bases between them. CDR3 length equals 14 residues. CDR1 is MNHEY, CDR2 SVGAGI, per germline. CDR3 DNA: TGTGCCAGCCTTCATTCGGGGGACGACACTGAAGCTTTCTTT. It is translated as CASLHSGDDTEAFF.

V gene TRBV9 combines with J gene TRBJ1-4, with a possible D match to TRBD1 (5 bases). The V gene's germline CDR1 is SGDLS and CDR2 YYNGEE. The CDR3 consists of 16 residues. V dropped 0 bases and J dropped 5 bases, with 14 bases sitting between them. DNA for the CDR3: TGTGCCAGCAGCGTAGCTGGGGGGGGGATAAATGAAAAACTGTTTTTT. Amino acids: CASSVAGGGINEKLFF.

V gene TRBV5-3 combines with J gene TRBJ2-3; 8 bases match TRBD1. TRBV5-3 is an ORF, and what it does is uncertain. The length of the CDR3 is 16 residues. V shed 4 bases and J 4 bases; nucleotides not matched to a gene: 11. CDR3 sequence: CARSTQDREDPDTQYF. The CDR3 region has the DNA TGTGCCAGAAGCACACAGGACAGGGAAGACCCAGATACGCAGTATTTT.